This T cell receptor (beta chain) was documented in a study of blood T cells in healthy people across ages. Study-level findings and limits: Among long-lived donors, naive CD4+ cells were more numerous and diversity higher than in aged donors. Observed TCR beta diversity showed a strong correlation with the percentage of naive T cells as measured by flow cytometry. Changes in expanded clonotypes were possibly confounded, as the CMV status of donors was unknown. Estimates drawn from one million T cells were deemed to understate diversity.

With 5 bases clipped from V and 7 bases from J, the junction kept 18 bases outside the gene matches. The CDR3 totals 18 residues. From germline, CDR1 is LGHNA and CDR2 YNFKEQ. This clonotype was seen more than once but under ten times. Its specificity is not known. The authors ran a second PCR of roughly 6 to 11 cycles using a sample-barcoded 5' primer and a J-beta primer mix. Each CDR3 protein gets one entry after TCRdb re-called the 5' RACE reads with MiXCR. This table holds roughly 800,000 distinct CDR3 sequences, 58% found once. What was sequenced was blood. The rearrangement joins TRBV4-2 to TRBJ2-1, with 9 bases aligning to TRBD1. The sequence came from a young man in good health. The CDR3 sequence is CASSRGGETVTGGNEQFF. CDR3 coding DNA: TGTGCCAGCAGCAGGGGGGGGGAAACGGTGACAGGGGGTAATGAGCAGTTCTTC.